This T cell receptor (beta chain) was captured in a study of blood T cell repertoires in COVID-19. Study at large: Acute and convalescent COVID-19 specimens originated in the United States, Italy and Spain. The cDNA or gDNA used as material had been derived from T cells, B-cell-depleted T cells, or PBMCs.

CDR3 length: 15 residues. Trimming at V came to 2 bases and at J to 2 bases, leaving 6 bases not matched to a gene. Germline V CDR1 and CDR2: MNHEY, SMNVEV (reference sequence). Authors' analysis steps: Amplifying reference gene primers gave estimates of nucleated cell counts. Clones were read by immunoSEQ multiplex PCR, and TCRdb kept only the in-frame ones, dropping some. V and J calls and clone size are as listed in that table; D and trimming were resolved from the DNA. This table has under 80,000 clones, 85% to 90% appearing once. Sequenced sample: peripheral blood. This clonotype originated in a woman over 75 with active COVID-19. V and J are TRBV27 and TRBJ2-7, with 7 bases aligning to TRBD2. The CDR3 protein is CASSLRSSGTYEQYF. DNA for the CDR3: TGTGCCAGCAGTTTAAGGTCTAGCGGAACCTACGAGCAGTACTTC.